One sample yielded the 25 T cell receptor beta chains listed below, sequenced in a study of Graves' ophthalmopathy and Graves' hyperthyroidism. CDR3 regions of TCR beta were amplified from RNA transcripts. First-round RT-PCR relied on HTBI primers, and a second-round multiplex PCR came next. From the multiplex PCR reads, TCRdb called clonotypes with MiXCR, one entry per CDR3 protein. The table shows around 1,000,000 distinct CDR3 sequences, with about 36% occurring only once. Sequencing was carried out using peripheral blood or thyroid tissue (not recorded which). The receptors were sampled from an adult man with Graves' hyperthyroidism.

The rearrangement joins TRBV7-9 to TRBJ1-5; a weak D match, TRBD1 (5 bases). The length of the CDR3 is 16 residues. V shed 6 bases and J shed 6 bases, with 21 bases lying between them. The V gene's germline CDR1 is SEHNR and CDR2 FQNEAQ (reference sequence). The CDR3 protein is CASSSKPPGRGQPQHF. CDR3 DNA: TGTGCCAGCAGTTCCAAACCCCCGGGGCGGGGTCAGCCCCAGCATTTT.

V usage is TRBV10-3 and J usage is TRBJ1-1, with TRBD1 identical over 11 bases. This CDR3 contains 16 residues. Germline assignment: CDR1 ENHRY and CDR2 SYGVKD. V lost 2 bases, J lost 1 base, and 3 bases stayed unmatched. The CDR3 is CAISEGTGGRNTEAFF. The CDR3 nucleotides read TGTGCCATCAGTGAGGGGACAGGGGGTAGGAACACTGAAGCTTTCTTT.

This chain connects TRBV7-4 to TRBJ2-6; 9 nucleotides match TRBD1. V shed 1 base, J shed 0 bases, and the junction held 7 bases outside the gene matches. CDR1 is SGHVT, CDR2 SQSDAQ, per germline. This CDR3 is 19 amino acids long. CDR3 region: CASSLESGQGSSGANVLTF. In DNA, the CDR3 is TGTGCCAGCAGCTTAGAGTCAGGACAGGGGAGCTCTGGGGCCAACGTCCTGACTTTC.

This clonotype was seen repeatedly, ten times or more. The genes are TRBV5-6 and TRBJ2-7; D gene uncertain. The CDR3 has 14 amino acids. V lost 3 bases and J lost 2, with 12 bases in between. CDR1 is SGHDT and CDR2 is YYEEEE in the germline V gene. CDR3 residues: CASSSDPLTYEQYF. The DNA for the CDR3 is TGTGCCAGCAGCTCGGACCCTTTAACCTACGAGCAGTACTTC.

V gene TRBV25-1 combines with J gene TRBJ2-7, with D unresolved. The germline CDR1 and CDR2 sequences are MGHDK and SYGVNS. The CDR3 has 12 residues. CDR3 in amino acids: CASGVDSYEQYF. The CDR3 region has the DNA TGTGCTAGTGGCGTAGACTCCTACGAGCAGTACTTC.

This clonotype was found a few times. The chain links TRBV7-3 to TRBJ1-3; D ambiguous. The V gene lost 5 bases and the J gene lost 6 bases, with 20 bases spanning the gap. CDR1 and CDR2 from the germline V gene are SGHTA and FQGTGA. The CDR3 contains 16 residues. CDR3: CASSPATSGFENTIYF. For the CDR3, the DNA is TGTGCCAGCAGCCCCGCGACATCGGGCTTCGAAAACACCATATATTTT.

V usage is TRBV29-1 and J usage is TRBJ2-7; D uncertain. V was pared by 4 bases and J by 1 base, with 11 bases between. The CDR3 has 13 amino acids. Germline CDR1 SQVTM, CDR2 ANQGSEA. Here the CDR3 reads CSVGSVNSYEQYF. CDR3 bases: TGCAGCGTTGGGTCAGTCAATTCCTACGAGCAGTACTTC.

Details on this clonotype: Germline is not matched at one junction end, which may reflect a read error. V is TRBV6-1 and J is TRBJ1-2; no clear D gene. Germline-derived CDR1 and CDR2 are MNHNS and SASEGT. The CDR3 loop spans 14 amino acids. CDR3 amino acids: CAISDGPLSGGYTF. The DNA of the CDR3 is TGTGCCATCAGTGACGGGCCCCTGTCTGGCGGCTACACCTTC.

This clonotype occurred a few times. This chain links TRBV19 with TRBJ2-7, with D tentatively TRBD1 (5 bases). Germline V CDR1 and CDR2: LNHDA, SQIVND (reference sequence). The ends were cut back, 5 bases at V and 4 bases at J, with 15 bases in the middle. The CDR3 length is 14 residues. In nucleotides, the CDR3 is TGTGCCAGTAGTGCCTCGTCAGGGCTTTACGAGCAGTACTTC. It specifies CASSASSGLYEQYF.

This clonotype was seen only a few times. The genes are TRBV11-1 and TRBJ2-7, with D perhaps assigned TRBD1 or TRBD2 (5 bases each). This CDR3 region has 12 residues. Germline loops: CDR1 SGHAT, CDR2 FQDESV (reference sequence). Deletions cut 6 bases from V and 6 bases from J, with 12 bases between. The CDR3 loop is CASRGYGGEQYF. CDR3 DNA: TGTGCCAGCAGAGGATATGGGGGCGAGCAGTACTTC.

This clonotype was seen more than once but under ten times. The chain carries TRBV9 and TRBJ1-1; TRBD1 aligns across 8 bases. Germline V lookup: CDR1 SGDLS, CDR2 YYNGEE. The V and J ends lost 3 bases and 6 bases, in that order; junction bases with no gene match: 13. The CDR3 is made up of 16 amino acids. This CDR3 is CASSGGAETGVPEAFF. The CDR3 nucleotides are TGTGCCAGCAGCGGGGGGGCTGAGACAGGGGTACCTGAAGCTTTCTTT. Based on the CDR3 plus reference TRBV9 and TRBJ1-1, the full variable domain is DSGVTQTPKHLITATGQRVTLRCSPRSGDLSVYWYQQSLDQGLQFLIQYYNGEERAKGNILERFSAQQFPDLHSELNLSSLELGDSALYFCASSGGAETGVPEAFFGQGTRLTVV.

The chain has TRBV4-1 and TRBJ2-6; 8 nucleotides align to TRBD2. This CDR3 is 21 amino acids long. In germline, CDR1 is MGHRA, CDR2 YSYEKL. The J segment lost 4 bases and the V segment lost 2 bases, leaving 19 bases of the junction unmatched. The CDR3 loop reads CASSQPSRVREGRSGANVLTF. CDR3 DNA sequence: TGCGCCAGCAGCCAACCATCGAGGGTACGGGAGGGCCGGTCCGGGGCCAACGTCCTGACTTTC.

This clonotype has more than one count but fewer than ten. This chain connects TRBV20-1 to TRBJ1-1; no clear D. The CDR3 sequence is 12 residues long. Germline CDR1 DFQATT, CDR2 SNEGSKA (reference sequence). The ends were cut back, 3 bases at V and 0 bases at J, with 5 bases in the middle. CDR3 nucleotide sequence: TGCAGTGCTAGGCGCATGAACACTGAAGCTTTCTTT. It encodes CSARRMNTEAFF.

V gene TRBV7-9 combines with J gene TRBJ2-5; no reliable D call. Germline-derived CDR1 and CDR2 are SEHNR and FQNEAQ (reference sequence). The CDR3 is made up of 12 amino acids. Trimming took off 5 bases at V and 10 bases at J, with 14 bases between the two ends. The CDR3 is CASSPAREGQYF. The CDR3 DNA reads TGTGCCAGCAGCCCGGCGAGAGAAGGCCAGTACTTC.

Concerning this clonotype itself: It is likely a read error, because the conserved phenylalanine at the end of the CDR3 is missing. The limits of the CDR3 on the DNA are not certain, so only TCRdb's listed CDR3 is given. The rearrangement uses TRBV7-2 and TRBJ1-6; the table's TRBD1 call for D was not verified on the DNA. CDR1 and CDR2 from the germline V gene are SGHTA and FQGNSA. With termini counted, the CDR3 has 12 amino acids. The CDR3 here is CASSLGAGTGVL.

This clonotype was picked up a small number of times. CDR3 region: CASSSGQGGGGNQPQHF. Written as DNA, the CDR3 is TGTGCCAGCAGTTCGGGACAGGGGGGAGGTGGCAATCAGCCCCAGCATTTT. The chain uses TRBV12-3 or TRBV12-4 and TRBJ1-5, with 11 bases aligning to TRBD1. V dropped 4 bases and J dropped 2; count of bases not matched to a gene: 7. The CDR3 has 17 amino acids.

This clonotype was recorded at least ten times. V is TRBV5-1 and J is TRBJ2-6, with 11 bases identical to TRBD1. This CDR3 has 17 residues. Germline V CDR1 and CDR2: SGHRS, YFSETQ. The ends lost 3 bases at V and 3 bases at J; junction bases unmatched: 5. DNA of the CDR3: TGCGCCAGCAGCTCCGGACAGGGGGCGTATGGGGCCAACGTCCTGACTTTC. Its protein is CASSSGQGAYGANVLTF.

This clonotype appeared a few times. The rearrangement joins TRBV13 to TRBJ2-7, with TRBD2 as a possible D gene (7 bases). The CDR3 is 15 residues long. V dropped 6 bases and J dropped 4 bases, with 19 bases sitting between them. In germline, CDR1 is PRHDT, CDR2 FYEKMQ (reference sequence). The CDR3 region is CASSLGGGSQYEQYF. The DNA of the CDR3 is TGTGCCAGCAGTCTAGGGGGGGGGAGCCAGTACGAGCAGTACTTC. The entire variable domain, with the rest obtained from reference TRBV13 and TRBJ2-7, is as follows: AAGVIQSPRHLIKEKRETATLKCYPIPRHDTVYWYQQGPGQDPQFLISFYEKMQSDKGSIPDRFSAQQFSDYHSELNMSSLELGDSALYFCASSLGGGSQYEQYFGPGTRLTVT.

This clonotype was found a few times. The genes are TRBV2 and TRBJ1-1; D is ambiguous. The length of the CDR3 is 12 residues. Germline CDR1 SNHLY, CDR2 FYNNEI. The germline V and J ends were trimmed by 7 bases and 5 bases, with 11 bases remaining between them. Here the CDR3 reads CASKVRWTEAFF. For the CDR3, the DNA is TGTGCCAGCAAAGTTCGGTGGACTGAAGCTTTCTTT. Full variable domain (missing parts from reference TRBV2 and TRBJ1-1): EPEVTQTPSHQVTQMGQEVILRCVPISNHLYFYWYRQILGQKVEFLVSFYNNEISEKSEIFDDQFSVERPDGSNFTLKIRSTKLEDSAMYFCASKVRWTEAFFGQGTRLTVV.

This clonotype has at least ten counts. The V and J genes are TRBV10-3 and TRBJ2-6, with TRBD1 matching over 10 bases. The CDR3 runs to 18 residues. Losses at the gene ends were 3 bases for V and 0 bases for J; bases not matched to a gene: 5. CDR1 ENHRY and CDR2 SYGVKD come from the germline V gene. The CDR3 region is CAISDRDRGNSGANVLTF. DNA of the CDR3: TGTGCCATCAGTGATAGGGACAGGGGAAACTCTGGGGCCAACGTCCTGACTTTC.

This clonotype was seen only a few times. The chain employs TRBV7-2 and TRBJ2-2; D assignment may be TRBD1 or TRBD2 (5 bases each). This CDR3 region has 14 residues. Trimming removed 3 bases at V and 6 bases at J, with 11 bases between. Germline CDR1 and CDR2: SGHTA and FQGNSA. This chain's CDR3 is CASSLSRGAGELFF. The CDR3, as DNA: TGTGCCAGCAGCTTGAGTAGGGGAGCCGGGGAGCTGTTTTTT.

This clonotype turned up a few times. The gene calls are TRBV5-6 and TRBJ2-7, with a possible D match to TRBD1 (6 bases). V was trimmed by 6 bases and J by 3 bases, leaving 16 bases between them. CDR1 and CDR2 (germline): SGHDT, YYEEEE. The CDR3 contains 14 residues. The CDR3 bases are TGTGCCAGCATGCACCGGGACACCTTCTACGAGCAGTACTTC. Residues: CASMHRDTFYEQYF. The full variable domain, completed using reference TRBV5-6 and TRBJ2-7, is DAGVTQSPTHLIKTRGQQVTLRCSPKSGHDTVSWYQQALGQGPQFIFQYYEEEERQRGNFPDRFSGHQFPNYSSELNVNALLLGDSALYLCASMHRDTFYEQYFGPGTRLTVT.

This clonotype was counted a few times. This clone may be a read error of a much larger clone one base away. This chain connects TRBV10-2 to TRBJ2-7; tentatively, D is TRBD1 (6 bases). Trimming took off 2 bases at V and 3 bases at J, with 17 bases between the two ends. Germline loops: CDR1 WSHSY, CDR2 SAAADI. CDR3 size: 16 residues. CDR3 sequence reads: CASSEPDSEVLYEQYF. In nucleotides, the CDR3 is TGCGCCAGCAGTGAGCCGGACAGTGAGGTTCTCTACGAGCAGTACTTC.

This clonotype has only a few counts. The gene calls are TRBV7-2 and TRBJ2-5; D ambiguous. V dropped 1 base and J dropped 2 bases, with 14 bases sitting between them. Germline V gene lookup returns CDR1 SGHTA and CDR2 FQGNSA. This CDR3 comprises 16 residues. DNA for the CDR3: TGTGCCAGCAGCTTAGATGCTAAAGGACGGCAAGAGACCCAGTACTTC. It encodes CASSLDAKGRQETQYF. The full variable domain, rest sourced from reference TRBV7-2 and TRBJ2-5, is GAGVSQSPSNKVTEKGKDVELRCDPISGHTALYWYRQSLGQGLEFLIYFQGNSAPDKSGLPSDRFSAERTGGSVSTLTIQRTQQEDSAVYLCASSLDAKGRQETQYFGPGTRLLVL.

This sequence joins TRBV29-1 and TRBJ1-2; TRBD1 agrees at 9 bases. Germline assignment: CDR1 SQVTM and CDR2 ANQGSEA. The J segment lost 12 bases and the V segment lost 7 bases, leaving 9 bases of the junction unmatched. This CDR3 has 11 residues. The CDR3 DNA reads TGCAGCGCCTCGACAGGGGGAGGCCACACCTTC. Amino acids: CSASTGGGHTF.